Below are 12 T cell receptor beta chains sequenced from a single sample in a study of cytomegalovirus exposure and HLA in healthy donors. Researchers ran the PCR with 60 Vbeta and 13 Jbeta primers. The repertoire was sequenced with immunoSEQ multiplex PCR; TCRdb's copy has only in-frame clones and lacks some. This table holds about 130,000 clones, 82% found once. The specimen sequenced was PBMCs. These receptors came from a boy aged 2 to 10 in good health and CMV-seronegative.

The chain couples TRBV7-2 to TRBJ2-5; D is undetermined. Germline values: CDR1 SGHTA, CDR2 FQGNSA. Trimming pared 6 bases from V and 2 bases from J, leaving 10 bases between. This CDR3 region has 13 residues. The CDR3 loop reads CASRAPAQETQYF. CDR3 nucleotide sequence: TGTGCCAGCAGGGCCCCAGCGCAAGAGACCCAGTACTTC. The whole variable domain, remainder taken from reference TRBV7-2 and TRBJ2-5, is GAGVSQSPSNKVTEKGKDVELRCDPISGHTALYWYRQSLGQGLEFLIYFQGNSAPDKSGLPSDRFSAERTGGSVSTLTIQRTQQEDSAVYLCASRAPAQETQYFGPGTRLLVL.

V is TRBV7-6 and J is TRBJ2-5, with D possibly matching TRBD1 (5 bases). The DNA end is more similar to TRBJ2-7, so the J call may be wrong. Germline V gene data show CDR1 as SGHVS and CDR2 as FNYEAQ. This CDR3 is built from 16 residues. CDR3 in DNA: TGTGCCAGCAGCTTAGAAAGGCAGGGTTCCTCCTACGAGCAGTACTTC. Translating it yields CASSLERQGSSYEQYF.

V usage is TRBV6-6 and J usage is TRBJ2-2; D might be TRBD2 (5 bases). This CDR3 comprises 15 residues. Germline V gene lookup returns CDR1 MNHNY and CDR2 SVGAGI (reference sequence). V lost 4 bases, J lost 4 bases, and 13 bases lay in between. CDR3 bases: TGTGCCAGCAGTTCACTTAGCGTAGTCACCGGGGAGCTGTTTTTT. Residues: CASSSLSVVTGELFF.

This chain links TRBV19 with TRBJ2-1; D unresolved. The CDR3 totals 15 residues. Looked up from germline, CDR1 is LNHDA and CDR2 is SQIVND (reference sequence). Trimming took 0 bases from V and 4 from J, leaving 10 bases between them. CDR3 loop: CASSIEFVTYNEQFF. The CDR3 DNA follows: TGTGCCAGTAGTATAGAGTTTGTGACTTACAATGAGCAGTTCTTC.

The CDR3 DNA reads TGCGCCAGCAGCTTGGAGGGCAGGGCACAGAATTCACCCCTCCACTTT. This translates into CASSLEGRAQNSPLHF. The chain links TRBV5-1 to TRBJ1-6; TRBD1 might be the D (5 bases). The CDR3 spans 16 residues. V dropped 0 bases and J dropped 7 bases, with 14 bases sitting between them. Germline CDR1 SGHRS, CDR2 YFSETQ.

The sample holds one count of this clone. The V gene is TRBV19, the J gene TRBJ2-6, with TRBD1 identical over 11 bases. The trim removed 10 bases at V and 0 bases at J, leaving 2 bases unmatched. This CDR3 is built from 15 residues. Germline loops: CDR1 LNHDA, CDR2 SQIVND (reference sequence). In nucleotides, the CDR3 is TGTGCCACCGGGACAGGGGGCTCTGGGGCCAACGTCCTGACTTTC. It yields the protein CATGTGGSGANVLTF. The complete variable domain, with remaining parts taken from reference TRBV19 and TRBJ2-6, reads DGGITQSPKYLFRKEGQNVTLSCEQNLNHDAMYWYRQDPGQGLRLIYYSQIVNDFQKGDIAEGYSVSREKKESFPLTVTSAQKNPTAFYLCATGTGGSGANVLTFGAGSRLTVL.

Remarks on this clone: The sample has other DNA sequences that encode this CDR3 too. CDR3 protein: CSVRTGSYEQYV. The CDR3 DNA follows: TGCAGCGTTCGGACAGGTTCCTACGAGCAGTACGTC. The J gene is TRBJ2-7, the V gene TRBV29-1, with 7 bases lining up with TRBD1. Trimming at V came to 5 bases and at J to 1 base, leaving 2 bases not matched to a gene. CDR1 and CDR2 from the germline V gene are SQVTM and ANQGSEA. The CDR3 contains 12 residues.

The rearrangement uses TRBV18 and TRBJ2-1; TRBD2 matches 8 bases. The CDR3 loop spans 15 amino acids. V was pared by 6 bases and J by 4 bases, with 8 bases of the junction left unmatched. CDR1 is KGHSH and CDR2 is LQKENI in the germline V gene. The CDR3 coding sequence is TGTGCCAGCTCCCCCAGCGGGAGCCTTTACAATGAGCAGTTCTTC. As protein: CASSPSGSLYNEQFF.

The V and J genes are TRBV28 and TRBJ1-4; D is unresolved. This CDR3 is built from 16 residues. From germline, CDR1 is MDHEN and CDR2 SYDVKM. The V gene lost 3 bases and the J gene lost 0 bases, with 11 bases spanning the gap. The CDR3 loop reads CASSLFRRATNEKLFF. DNA for the CDR3: TGTGCCAGCAGTTTGTTCAGGAGGGCAACTAATGAAAAACTGTTTTTT. The full variable domain, with the rest looked up from reference TRBV28 and TRBJ1-4, is DVKVTQSSRYLVKRTGEKVFLECVQDMDHENMFWYRQDPGLGLRLIYFSYDVKMKEKGDIPEGYSVSREKKERFSLILESASTNQTSMYLCASSLFRRATNEKLFFGSGTQLSVL.

V is TRBV7-8 and J is TRBJ2-3; 8 bases map to TRBD2. J gave up 3 bases and V 2 bases, and 4 bases lay outside the gene matches. CDR3 length: 15 residues. Germline V gene lookup returns CDR1 SGHVS and CDR2 FQNEAQ. Written as DNA, the CDR3 is TGTGCCAGCAGCTTAACTGCGGGAGGAACAGATACGCAGTATTTT. It is translated as CASSLTAGGTDTQYF.

The chain joins TRBV6-5 to TRBJ2-2; no clear D gene. Trimming stripped 6 bases from V and 1 base from J, with 6 bases between. The CDR3 contains 13 residues. Germline loops: CDR1 MNHEY, CDR2 SVGAGI. CDR3 loop: CASRSRNTGELFF. CDR3 sequence (DNA): TGTGCCAGCAGGTCCAGGAACACCGGGGAGCTGTTTTTT.

The chain recombines TRBV30 with TRBJ2-2; D unresolved. Per germline, CDR1 GTSNPN and CDR2 SVGIG (reference sequence). This CDR3 is 13 amino acids long. V was clipped by 3 bases and J by 5 bases, with 10 bases between them. The CDR3 DNA reads TGTGCCTGGAGCCCCGAGTTAACCGGGGAGCTGTTTTTT. Its translation: CAWSPELTGELFF.